These 15 T cell receptor beta chains were all obtained from the same sample, sequenced in a study of T cells after yellow fever vaccination. Each CDR3 protein gets one entry after TCRdb re-called the 5' RACE reads with MiXCR. The sample shows about 330,000 distinct CDR3 sequences, roughly 8% of them seen only once. Specimen: PBMCs, collected approximately 47 days after the first yellow fever vaccination. The receptors here all came from a man aged 18-30 years who received the YFV17D yellow fever vaccine.

This clonotype was counted at least ten times. In DNA form, the CDR3 reads TGTGCCAGCAGCGGACAGTTGGATTCACCCCTCCACTTT. Its translation is CASSGQLDSPLHF. The chain has TRBV27 and TRBJ1-6, with D possibly matching TRBD1 (6 bases). The V end lost 6 bases, the J end lost 8 bases, and 11 bases lay between the germline ends. Germline V gene sequence: CDR1 MNHEY, CDR2 SMNVEV (reference sequence). There are 13 residues in the CDR3.

The genes are TRBV5-4 and TRBJ2-3, with 11 bases identical to TRBD2. V shed 4 bases and J 2 bases; nucleotides not matched to a gene: 6. The CDR3 loop spans 16 amino acids. Germline CDR1 and CDR2: SGHNT and YYREEE (reference sequence). The CDR3 loop reads CASSQRLAGYTDTQYF. The CDR3 nucleotides read TGTGCCAGCAGCCAGAGACTAGCGGGGTACACAGATACGCAGTATTTT.

This clonotype was detected only a few times. V gene TRBV5-1 combines with J gene TRBJ2-5, with 10 bases identical to TRBD2. The CDR3 length is 17 residues. Per the germline V gene, CDR1 is SGHRS and CDR2 is YFSETQ. J gave up 4 bases and V 0 bases, and 9 bases lay outside the gene matches. The CDR3: CASSLGVAGGGGETQYF. Written as DNA, the CDR3 is TGCGCCAGCAGCTTGGGAGTAGCGGGGGGCGGAGGAGAGACCCAGTACTTC.

The CDR3 bases are TGTGCCAGCAGTTGGGGCCCAGTGGACTCTGGAAACACCATATATTTT. As protein: CASSWGPVDSGNTIYF. The chain recombines TRBV6-5 with TRBJ1-3; D may be TRBD1 (5 bases). V lost 4 bases and J lost 0, with 13 bases in between. The CDR3 runs 16 residues. Germline V gene sequence: CDR1 MNHEY, CDR2 SVGAGI.

This clonotype was found a few times. The rearrangement uses TRBV2 and TRBJ2-7; 8 bases are a match to TRBD1. Germline loops: CDR1 SNHLY, CDR2 FYNNEI. This CDR3 has 15 residues. Trimming cost V 1 base and J 4 bases; bases outside gene matches: 6. CDR3: CASSEVRTGQYEQYV. The DNA of the CDR3 is TGTGCCAGCAGTGAAGTAAGGACAGGGCAATACGAGCAGTACGTC.

This clonotype was seen more than once but under ten times. The chain couples TRBV12-3 or TRBV12-4 to TRBJ2-5; no reliable D call. V lost 7 bases to trimming and J lost 1 base, with 10 bases between them. The CDR3 contains 13 residues. The DNA of the CDR3 is TGTGCCAGCACCCTACAGATCCAAGAGACCCAGTACTTC. It translates to CASTLQIQETQYF.

This clonotype was seen ten or more times. The chain combines TRBV10-3 with TRBJ1-6; D ambiguous. The CDR3 runs 14 residues. The V end was cut by 7 bases, the J end by 8 bases, with 15 bases between. Germline CDR1 and CDR2: ENHRY and SYGVKD. This CDR3 is CAITTDPRDSPLHF. CDR3 sequence (DNA): TGTGCCATCACCACGGACCCGAGGGATTCACCCCTCCACTTT.

This clonotype was seen more than once but under ten times. The rearrangement uses TRBV6-2 or TRBV6-3 and TRBJ2-6, with TRBD1 as a possible D gene (6 bases). The germline CDR1 and CDR2 sequences are MNHEY and SVGEGT. Trimming removed 0 bases from V and 1 base from J, with 16 bases in between. There are 19 residues in the CDR3. Here the CDR3 DNA reads TGTGCCAGCAGTTACTCGATCCCAGGGGAGTCTTCTGGGGCCAACGTCCTGACTTTC. Its protein product is CASSYSIPGESSGANVLTF.

V usage is TRBV29-1 and J usage is TRBJ1-2, with 9 bases lining up with TRBD1. The CDR3 runs to 14 residues. CDR1 SQVTM and CDR2 ANQGSEA come from the germline V gene. The trim removed 6 bases at V and 4 bases at J, leaving 9 bases unmatched. DNA for the CDR3: TGCAGCGTAAGCCCAAGGACAGGGGCCTATGGCTACACCTTC. Residues: CSVSPRTGAYGYTF.

This clonotype was detected ten times or more. This chain joins TRBV5-1 and TRBJ1-1; 11 nucleotides match TRBD1. Germline trimming cut 2 bases from V and 4 bases from J; bases unmatched to any gene: 1. This CDR3 spans 14 amino acids. The germline CDR1 and CDR2 sequences are SGHRS and YFSETQ. The CDR3 reads CASSFGTGGTEAFF. The CDR3 DNA reads TGCGCCAGCAGCTTCGGGACAGGGGGCACTGAAGCTTTCTTT.

This clonotype turned up a few times. The CDR3 sequence: CSASSSGGKETQYF. CDR3 nucleotides: TGCAGTGCTAGTAGCAGCGGGGGGAAAGAGACCCAGTACTTC. The V gene is TRBV20-1, the J gene TRBJ2-5, with 9 nucleotides matching TRBD2. This CDR3 has 14 amino acids. Germline CDR1 is DFQATT and CDR2 is SNEGSKA (reference sequence). V dropped 3 bases and J dropped 3; count of bases not matched to a gene: 5.

This chain connects TRBV3-1 to TRBJ2-1; TRBD2 aligns across 10 bases. This CDR3 spans 14 amino acids. The germline CDR1 and CDR2 sequences are LGHDT and YNNKEL (reference sequence). Trimming at V came to 3 bases and at J to 12 bases, leaving 8 bases not matched to a gene. The CDR3 sequence: CASSQPLAGAGQFF. In DNA, the CDR3 is TGTGCCAGCAGCCAGCCCCTAGCGGGGGCCGGGCAGTTCTTC.

This clonotype has just a few counts. The rearrangement links TRBV20-1 to TRBJ2-2, with 14 bases matching TRBD2. The germline V gene encodes CDR1 DFQATT and CDR2 SNEGSKA (reference sequence). This CDR3 contains 17 residues. V shed 2 bases and J 2 bases; nucleotides not matched to a gene: 4. The CDR3 here is CSARQTSGGANTGELFF. The CDR3 coding sequence is TGCAGTGCTAGACAGACTAGCGGGGGGGCTAACACCGGGGAGCTGTTTTTT.

This clonotype was seen a handful of times. The chain employs TRBV6-1 and TRBJ2-7; the D is unclear. V dropped 6 bases and J dropped 3 bases, with 15 bases sitting between them. Germline CDR1 MNHNS, CDR2 SASEGT. The CDR3 covers 14 residues. The CDR3 protein is CASSQFLDGYEQYF. In DNA, the CDR3 is TGTGCCAGCAGCCAATTCCTGGACGGCTACGAGCAGTACTTC.

This clonotype was observed a few times. The chain has TRBV20-1 and TRBJ2-5; D is uncertain. The CDR3 has 15 residues. The V and J ends lost 5 bases and 4 bases respectively, with 20 bases between them. Germline V lookup: CDR1 DFQATT, CDR2 SNEGSKA (reference sequence). For the CDR3, the DNA is TGCAGTGCTGTCAGTATCCCAGTGGCCCGAGAGACCCAGTACTTC. It translates to CSAVSIPVARETQYF.